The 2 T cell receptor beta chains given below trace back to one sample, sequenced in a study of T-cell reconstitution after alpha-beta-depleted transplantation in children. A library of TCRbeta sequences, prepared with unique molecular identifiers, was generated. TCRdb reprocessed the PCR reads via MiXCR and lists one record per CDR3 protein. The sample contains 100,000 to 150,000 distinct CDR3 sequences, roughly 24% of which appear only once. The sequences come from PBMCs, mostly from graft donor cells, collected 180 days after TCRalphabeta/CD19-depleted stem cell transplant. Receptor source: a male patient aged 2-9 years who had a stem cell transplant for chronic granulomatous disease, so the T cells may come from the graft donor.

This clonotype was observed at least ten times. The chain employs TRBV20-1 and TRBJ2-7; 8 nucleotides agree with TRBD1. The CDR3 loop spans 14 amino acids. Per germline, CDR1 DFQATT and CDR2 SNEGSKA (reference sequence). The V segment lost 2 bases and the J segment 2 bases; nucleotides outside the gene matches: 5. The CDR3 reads CSARYGTGPYEQYF. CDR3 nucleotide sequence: TGCAGTGCTAGATACGGGACAGGACCCTACGAGCAGTACTTC.

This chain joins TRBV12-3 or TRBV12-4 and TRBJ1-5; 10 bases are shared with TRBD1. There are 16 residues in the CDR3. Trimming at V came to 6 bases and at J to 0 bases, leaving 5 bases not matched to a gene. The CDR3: CASRGGQGYSNQPQHF. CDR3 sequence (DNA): TGTGCCAGCAGGGGGGGACAGGGGTATAGCAATCAGCCCCAGCATTTT.